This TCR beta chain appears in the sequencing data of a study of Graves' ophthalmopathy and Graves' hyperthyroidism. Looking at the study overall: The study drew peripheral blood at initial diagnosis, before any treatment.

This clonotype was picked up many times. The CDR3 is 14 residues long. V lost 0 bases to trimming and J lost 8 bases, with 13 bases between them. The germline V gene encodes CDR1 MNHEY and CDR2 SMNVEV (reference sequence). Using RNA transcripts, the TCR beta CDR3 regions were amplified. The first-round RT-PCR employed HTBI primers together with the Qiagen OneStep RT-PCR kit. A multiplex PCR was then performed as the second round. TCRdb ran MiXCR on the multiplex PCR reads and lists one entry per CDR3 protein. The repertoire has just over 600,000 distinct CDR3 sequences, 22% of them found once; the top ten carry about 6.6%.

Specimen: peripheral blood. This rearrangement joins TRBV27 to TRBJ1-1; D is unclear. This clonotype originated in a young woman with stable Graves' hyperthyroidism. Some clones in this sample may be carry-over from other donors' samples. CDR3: CASSLSIWAREAFF. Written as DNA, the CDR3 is TGTGCCAGCAGTTTATCGATTTGGGCGCGAGAAGCTTTCTTT.